These 30 T cell receptor beta chains came from one sample sequenced in a study of cytomegalovirus exposure and HLA in healthy donors. PCR was performed using 60 Vbeta and 13 Jbeta primers. The method was immunoSEQ multiplex PCR; TCRdb's version includes in-frame clones alone and lacks a portion of them. The repertoire holds roughly 190,000 clones, with 74% as singletons. Sequences were obtained from PBMCs. The receptors derive from a woman aged 25 to 39 in good health and CMV-seropositive.

V usage is TRBV4-1 and J usage is TRBJ1-5, with D possibly matching TRBD1 (6 bases). V was trimmed by 2 bases and J by 3 bases, leaving 14 bases between them. The CDR3 extends over 16 amino acids. Per germline, CDR1 MGHRA and CDR2 YSYEKL. The CDR3 sequence is CASSQTTGPYNQPQHF. In nucleotides, the CDR3 is TGCGCCAGCAGCCAAACGACAGGACCTTACAATCAGCCCCAGCATTTT.

V is TRBV2 and J is TRBJ2-5; TRBD2 might be the D (6 bases). Near its end, the DNA agrees better with TRBJ2-7, so the J call may be wrong. Germline CDR1 reads SNHLY; CDR2 reads FYNNEI. The CDR3 sequence is 13 residues long. The CDR3 nucleotides are TGTGCCAGCAAGCTAGCGAGTGCCTACGAGCAGTACTTC. Translation: CASKLASAYEQYF.

As to this clone: The germline gene is not matched at one end of the junction; a read error may be the cause. V and J are TRBV27 and TRBJ2-5; weak D call: TRBD1 (6 bases). Germline loops: CDR1 MNHEY, CDR2 SMNVEV (reference sequence). The CDR3 is 14 residues long. The CDR3 is CACSNRVKQETQYF. The CDR3 DNA reads as TGTGCCTGCAGTAACAGGGTTAAGCAAGAGACCCAGTACTTC.

The chain has TRBV27 and TRBJ2-7; perhaps TRBD2 as D (7 bases). Trimming took 7 bases from V and 2 from J, leaving 18 bases between them. Germline assignment: CDR1 MNHEY and CDR2 SMNVEV (reference sequence). This CDR3 has 15 residues. The chain's CDR3 is CASKPGGGGTYEQYF. In nucleotides, the CDR3 is TGTGCCAGCAAACCCGGGGGCGGGGGAACCTACGAGCAGTACTTC.

This clone was counted a few times. This chain uses TRBV6-6 with TRBJ2-3, with D tentatively TRBD1 (5 bases). This CDR3 has 13 residues. V shed 5 bases and J shed 3 bases, with 9 bases lying between them. CDR1 is MNHNY and CDR2 is SVGAGI in the germline V gene (reference sequence). The CDR3 DNA reads TGTGCCAGCAGTCTCAGGGAAACAGATACGCAGTATTTT. It codes for CASSLRETDTQYF.

The V gene is TRBV2, the J gene TRBJ2-1; the D gene is possibly TRBD2 (5 bases). Trimming pared 2 bases from V and 5 bases from J, leaving 10 bases between. CDR1 and CDR2 (germline): SNHLY, FYNNEI. The CDR3 has 14 amino acids. The CDR3 reads CASSEWRVDNEQFF. CDR3 DNA: TGTGCCAGCAGTGAATGGCGGGTAGACAATGAGCAGTTCTTC.

A few counts support this clone. This chain uses TRBV9 with TRBJ1-1, with D possibly TRBD1 on 5 matching bases. Germline-derived CDR1 and CDR2 are SGDLS and YYNGEE. The CDR3 extends over 15 amino acids. The germline V and J ends were trimmed by 0 bases and 5 bases, with 14 bases remaining between them. The CDR3 loop is CASSVVEREGTEAFF. DNA of the CDR3: TGTGCCAGCAGCGTAGTAGAAAGGGAGGGGACTGAAGCTTTCTTT.

The sample holds one count of this clone. The gene calls are TRBV6-5 and TRBJ2-7; D possibly corresponds to TRBD2 (5 bases). Trimming pared 5 bases from V and 0 bases from J, leaving 11 bases between. Germline CDR1 and CDR2: MNHEY and SVGAGI. The CDR3 is 14 residues long. CDR3 residues: CASSQDWSSYEQYF. In DNA form, the CDR3 reads TGTGCCAGCAGTCAGGACTGGAGCTCCTACGAGCAGTACTTC.

The sample holds a few counts of this clone. The chain has TRBV6-5 and TRBJ1-1; D is perhaps TRBD1 (5 bases). The CDR3 contains 15 residues. Trimming stripped 6 bases from V and 6 bases from J, with 20 bases between. Germline lookup yields CDR1 MNHEY and CDR2 SVGAGI. CDR3 in DNA: TGTGCCAGCAGCGAGCCGGAAAGGGGAAAAGCTGAAGCTTTCTTT. Amino acids: CASSEPERGKAEAFF.

This rearrangement joins TRBV11-2 to TRBJ2-4, with D hard to call. V lost 5 bases to trimming and J lost 0 bases, with 14 bases between them. There are 16 residues in the CDR3. From germline, CDR1 is SGHAT and CDR2 FQNNGV. CDR3 DNA sequence: TGTGCCAGCAGCCTACAAAGCGAGCTAGCCAAAAACATTCAGTACTTC. It yields the protein CASSLQSELAKNIQYF.

The CDR3 DNA reads TGTGCCAGCAGTTGGGGCTCGGGCAGGGCCGAAAAACTGTTTTTT. Translating it yields CASSWGSGRAEKLFF. The chain employs TRBV27 and TRBJ1-4; possible D gene TRBD1, 5 bases. This CDR3 is built from 15 residues. Per germline, CDR1 MNHEY and CDR2 SMNVEV (reference sequence). V was cut by 4 bases and J by 8 bases, with 17 bases left in between.

The J gene is TRBJ2-1, the V gene TRBV9; 9 positions match TRBD2. The germline V gene has CDR1 SGDLS and CDR2 YYNGEE. The V and J ends lost 0 bases and 7 bases, in that order; junction bases with no gene match: 14. The CDR3 has 18 amino acids. CDR3 protein: CASSVGVGGRAGGNEQFF. CDR3 DNA: TGTGCCAGCAGCGTAGGGGTAGGCGGGAGGGCGGGTGGAAATGAGCAGTTCTTC.

This clone is a singleton in its sample. The CDR3 sequence is CASSPYGGTGGEQYF. In DNA, the CDR3 is TGCGCCAGCAGCCCCTATGGGGGGACAGGGGGCGAGCAGTACTTC. The V call is TRBV5-1, the J call TRBJ2-5, with TRBD1 identical over 11 bases. The better agreement between TRBJ2-7 and the DNA end casts doubt on the J call. The CDR3 is 15 residues long. Germline V gene lookup returns CDR1 SGHRS and CDR2 YFSETQ.

The gene calls are TRBV28 and TRBJ2-7; D may be TRBD1 (6 bases). The CDR3 extends over 14 amino acids. Trimming pared 7 bases from V and 4 bases from J, leaving 17 bases between. Germline CDR1 reads MDHEN; CDR2 reads SYDVKM. The CDR3 region has the DNA TGTGCCAGCACCACATCCAATCAGGGGTACGAGCAGTACTTC. Translating it yields CASTTSNQGYEQYF.

This clone showed up just a few times. V is TRBV7-6 and J is TRBJ2-5; D ambiguous. Germline V lookup: CDR1 SGHVS, CDR2 FNYEAQ. The V end lost 5 bases, the J end lost 11 bases, and 15 bases lay between the germline ends. This CDR3 comprises 12 residues. The DNA for the CDR3 is TGTGCCAGCAGCCCCTCCAGAGTGGAGCAGTACTTC. Translation gives CASSPSRVEQYF.

This chain joins TRBV6-1 and TRBJ1-2, with 7 bases matching TRBD1. Per germline, CDR1 MNHNS and CDR2 SASEGT. Trimming at V came to 3 bases and at J to 6 bases, leaving 13 bases not matched to a gene. This CDR3 contains 16 residues. CDR3 sequence (DNA): TGTGCCAGCAGTGACGGCAGGGGGTACCGTATCGATGGCTACACCTTC. Residues: CASSDGRGYRIDGYTF.

V is TRBV9 and J is TRBJ2-7, with 7 bases lining up with TRBD1. V lost 3 bases and J lost 0; bases outside the gene matches: 9. Germline V lookup: CDR1 SGDLS, CDR2 YYNGEE. The CDR3 loop spans 16 amino acids. The CDR3 protein is CASSALGGVSSYEQYF. The CDR3 DNA is TGTGCCAGCAGCGCCTTAGGGGGCGTGAGCTCCTACGAGCAGTACTTC.

This rearrangement joins TRBV19 to TRBJ1-5; D not certain. This CDR3 has 14 amino acids. Looked up from germline, CDR1 is LNHDA and CDR2 is SQIVND (reference sequence). Trimming cost V 6 bases and J 1 base, with 10 bases left between them. CDR3 DNA sequence: TGTGCCAGTAGACCTACGGTAAGCAATCAGCCCCAGCATTTT. This translates into CASRPTVSNQPQHF.

The gene calls are TRBV15 and TRBJ2-1; 10 bases are a match to TRBD2. J was trimmed by 4 bases and V by 3 bases; bases with no gene match: 6. The CDR3 sequence is 16 residues long. In germline, CDR1 is LNHNV, CDR2 YYDKDF (reference sequence). CDR3 bases: TGTGCCACCAGCAGCTCTGCTAGCGGGGGTTACAATGAGCAGTTCTTC. Amino acids: CATSSSASGGYNEQFF. Based on the CDR3 plus reference TRBV15 and TRBJ2-1, the full variable domain is DAMVIQNPRYQVTQFGKPVTLSCSQTLNHNVMYWYQQKSSQAPKLLFHYYDKDFNNEADTPDNFQSRRPNTSFCFLDIRSPGLGDTAMYLCATSSSASGGYNEQFFGPGTRLTVL.

This clone has only one observation. The V call is TRBV5-1, the J call TRBJ2-7; D perhaps matches TRBD1 (5 bases). V was shortened by 1 base and J by 2 bases, with 13 bases between the two germline ends. CDR1 is SGHRS and CDR2 is YFSETQ in the germline V gene. There are 15 residues in the CDR3. CDR3 sequence reads: CASSLQGAEAYEQYF. The CDR3 bases are TGCGCCAGCAGCTTGCAAGGGGCAGAGGCCTACGAGCAGTACTTC.

This clone was recorded a few times. J is TRBJ1-3 and V is TRBV27; D not certain. The CDR3 is made up of 15 amino acids. Trimming removed 2 bases from V and 0 bases from J, with 8 bases in between. The germline V gene has CDR1 MNHEY and CDR2 SMNVEV (reference sequence). In nucleotides, the CDR3 is TGTGCCAGCAGTTTAAAGTCCTACTCTGGAAACACCATATATTTT. Residues: CASSLKSYSGNTIYF.

A few counts support this clone. This chain connects TRBV27 to TRBJ2-1, with D possibly matching TRBD1 (6 bases). Germline V gene lookup returns CDR1 MNHEY and CDR2 SMNVEV (reference sequence). The V and J ends lost 3 bases and 1 base respectively, with 7 bases between them. The CDR3 extends over 14 amino acids. The CDR3 loop is CASSFQGSYNEQFF. The CDR3 region has the DNA TGTGCCAGCAGTTTCCAGGGGTCCTACAATGAGCAGTTCTTC.

The V gene is TRBV5-6, the J gene TRBJ2-7; TRBD2 matches at 8 bases. Trimming at V came to 0 bases and at J to 5 bases, leaving 16 bases not matched to a gene. Germline loops: CDR1 SGHDT, CDR2 YYEEEE. The CDR3 totals 18 residues. In DNA form, the CDR3 reads TGTGCCAGCAGCTTGGGTAAGCGGGGGCCGTTATATTTCAACGAGCAGTACTTC. Translation gives CASSLGKRGPLYFNEQYF.

The chain couples TRBV2 to TRBJ2-5; weak D call: TRBD1 (6 bases). Trimming removed 5 bases from V and 5 bases from J, with 15 bases in between. In germline, CDR1 is SNHLY, CDR2 FYNNEI. The CDR3 consists of 14 residues. The CDR3 loop reads CASSLTGLGETQYF. CDR3 DNA: TGTGCCAGCAGTTTGACAGGTTTGGGGGAGACCCAGTACTTC.

Concerning this clone itself: The junction departs from germline at one end; a sequencing error may be responsible. V usage is TRBV5-8 and J usage is TRBJ2-7, with 8 bases aligning to TRBD2. The germline V gene has CDR1 SGHTS and CDR2 YDEGEE. The length of the CDR3 is 14 residues. The CDR3 DNA sequence: TGTGCCAGCAGCCGACTAGCGCTATCCTCCGAGCAGTACTTC. The encoded protein is CASSRLALSSEQYF.

This chain links TRBV28 with TRBJ2-5; 8 bases are shared with TRBD1. The closer fit of TRBJ2-7 to the DNA end suggests the J call may be wrong. The CDR3 is made up of 15 amino acids. Germline-derived CDR1 and CDR2 are MDHEN and SYDVKM. The CDR3 region has the DNA TGTGCCAGCAGTTCGGGACAGGAGAACGTCTACGAGCAGTACTTC. Translation: CASSSGQENVYEQYF.

This clone showed up just once. The rearrangement links TRBV5-6 to TRBJ2-7; 9 nucleotides line up with TRBD1. Germline values: CDR1 SGHDT, CDR2 YYEEEE. Trimming removed 2 bases from V and 3 bases from J; junction bases left unmatched: 6. The CDR3 is made up of 15 amino acids. The CDR3 sequence: CASSFPGTGIYEQYF. CDR3 DNA: TGTGCCAGCAGCTTTCCCGGGACAGGGATCTACGAGCAGTACTTC.

Turning to this clone: One end of the junction fails to match germline, which may point to a read error. Other DNA sequences within the sample encode an identical CDR3. The rearrangement uses TRBV28 and TRBJ1-2, with D unclear. CDR1 is MDHEN and CDR2 is SYDVKM in the germline V gene. CDR3 length equals 14 residues. In DNA, the CDR3 is TGTGCCAGCACAAGGGCGGGGTCCCCCTATGGCTACACTTTC. Its protein is CASTRAGSPYGYTF.

This chain connects TRBV5-4 to TRBJ2-1, with 15 bases lining up with TRBD2. V was clipped by 4 bases and J by 7 bases; unmatched bases: 3. The CDR3 is 15 residues long. CDR1 and CDR2 (germline): SGHNT, YYREEE (reference sequence). The CDR3 is CASSLGTSGRNEQFF. The CDR3 DNA sequence: TGTGCCAGCAGCCTCGGGACTAGCGGGAGGAATGAGCAGTTCTTC.

The gene calls are TRBV27 and TRBJ2-7, with 8 bases fitting TRBD1. The trim removed 8 bases at V and 2 bases at J, leaving 8 bases unmatched. Germline lookup yields CDR1 MNHEY and CDR2 SMNVEV (reference sequence). The CDR3 totals 14 residues. In DNA, the CDR3 is TGTGCCAGCGGTTCCCAGGACAGGGCCTACGAGCAGTACTTC. Its protein is CASGSQDRAYEQYF.